This passage covers 30 T cell receptor beta chains from one sample sequenced in a study of response to subunit inactivated influenza vaccine. TCRdb analysed the RT-PCR reads with MiXCR anew, one entry per CDR3 protein. This table holds more than 500,000 distinct CDR3 sequences, about 10% found once. The same sample was also studied in work on T cells expressing NK-cell markers. That report notes: A 5'RACE template switching approach incorporating UMIs was used to make TCR beta cDNA.

Sequencing was performed on PBMCs from blood, taken on the day of vaccination. The receptors stem from a man aged 45-65 years who received an inactivated influenza vaccine.

This clonotype was observed a handful of times. This chain uses TRBV7-2 with TRBJ1-2; unclear D gene. The CDR3 consists of 12 residues. Trimming left V 1 base short and J 5 bases short, with 5 bases between. Per germline, CDR1 SGHTA and CDR2 FQGNSA. The CDR3 sequence is CASSLVVYGYTF. CDR3 bases: TGTGCCAGCAGCTTAGTCGTTTATGGCTACACCTTC.

The chain recombines TRBV7-6 with TRBJ2-1, with 10 positions matching TRBD2. The CDR3 is 19 amino acids. The ends lost 5 bases at V and 3 bases at J; junction bases unmatched: 16. Germline-derived CDR1 and CDR2 are SGHVS and FNYEAQ. The CDR3 bases are TGTGCCAGCAGCAATCCCACGGGCACTAGCGGGGAGCACTACAATGAGCAGTTCTTC. Residues: CASSNPTGTSGEHYNEQFF. Using reference TRBV7-6 and TRBJ2-1 for the parts outside the CDR3, the full variable domain is GAGVSQSPRYKVTKRGQDVALRCDPISGHVSLYWYRQALGQGPEFLTYFNYEAQQDKSGLPNDRFSAERPEGSISTLTIQRTEQRDSAMYRCASSNPTGTSGEHYNEQFFGPGTRLTVL.

This sequence joins TRBV4-2 and TRBJ2-7; D gene unclear. This CDR3 is built from 14 residues. The ends were cut back, 4 bases at V and 3 bases at J, with 13 bases in the middle. Germline CDR1 and CDR2: LGHNA and YNFKEQ. The CDR3 coding sequence is TGTGCCAGCAGCCCCGGGCTACGCTGCTACGAGCAGTACTTC. The encoded protein is CASSPGLRCYEQYF.

The chain employs TRBV15 and TRBJ2-1; TRBD2 agrees at 8 bases. Per the germline V gene, CDR1 is LNHNV and CDR2 is YYDKDF (reference sequence). V lost 1 base, J lost 2 bases, and 4 bases stayed unmatched. CDR3 length: 16 residues. CDR3: CATSRAGGATYNEQFF. In DNA, the CDR3 is TGTGCCACCAGCAGAGCGGGAGGGGCAACCTACAATGAGCAGTTCTTC.

This clonotype was observed a few times. V gene TRBV7-2 combines with J gene TRBJ2-1; maybe TRBD1 (5 bases). CDR3 length: 14 amino acids. V was cut by 4 bases and J by 7 bases, with 14 bases left in between. Per germline, CDR1 SGHTA and CDR2 FQGNSA. The CDR3 bases are TGTGCCAGCAGCTACGCTACCAGGGCGAATGAGCAGTTCTTC. This encodes CASSYATRANEQFF.

The V and J genes are TRBV7-9 and TRBJ2-7; D tentatively fits TRBD1 or TRBD2 (6 bases each). V lost 5 bases, J lost 0 bases, and 17 bases lay in between. This CDR3 contains 16 residues. Looked up from germline, CDR1 is SEHNR and CDR2 is FQNEAQ (reference sequence). The CDR3 is CASSPSVRGLSYEQYF. CDR3 in DNA: TGTGCCAGCAGCCCCTCAGTCCGGGGGCTCTCCTACGAGCAGTACTTC. The full variable domain, rest sourced from reference TRBV7-9 and TRBJ2-7, is DTGVSQNPRHKITKRGQNVTFRCDPISEHNRLYWYRQTLGQGPEFLTYFQNEAQLEKSRLLSDRFSAERPKGSFSTLEIQRTEQGDSAMYLCASSPSVRGLSYEQYFGPGTRLTVT.

The chain has TRBV12-3 or TRBV12-4 and TRBJ2-1; 8 bases line up with TRBD1. This CDR3 has 11 amino acids. V shed 7 bases and J 12 bases; nucleotides not matched to a gene: 5. CDR3 amino acids: CASTDDRGQFF. CDR3 sequence (DNA): TGTGCCAGCACTGATGACAGGGGGCAGTTCTTC.

The chain couples TRBV4-1 to TRBJ2-7; 8 bases are a match to TRBD1. This CDR3 comprises 17 residues. Trimming cost V 1 base and J 5 bases; bases outside gene matches: 13. The germline V gene has CDR1 MGHRA and CDR2 YSYEKL. The CDR3 DNA is TGCGCCAGCAGCCAAGGGAGACCCAGGGGGCGTCTAGACGAGCAGTACTTC. This sequence encodes CASSQGRPRGRLDEQYF.

This clonotype was recorded many times. The chain recombines TRBV5-1 with TRBJ2-1; TRBD2 matches 7 bases. This CDR3 region has 14 residues. V lost 4 bases and J lost 4; bases outside the gene matches: 5. Germline V gene data show CDR1 as SGHRS and CDR2 as YFSETQ. CDR3 bases: TGCGCCAGCAGCCGGGCTAGCGGATACAATGAGCAGTTCTTC. Translation gives CASSRASGYNEQFF. The full variable domain, rest sourced from reference TRBV5-1 and TRBJ2-1, is KAGVTQTPRYLIKTRGQQVTLSCSPISGHRSVSWYQQTPGQGLQFLFEYFSETQRNKGNFPGRFSGRQFSNSRSEMNVSTLELGDSALYLCASSRASGYNEQFFGPGTRLTVL.

This clonotype was seen repeatedly, ten times or more. The V gene is TRBV29-1, the J gene TRBJ2-4, with no clear D. CDR3 length: 14 residues. Germline CDR1 is SQVTM and CDR2 is ANQGSEA. The V gene lost 4 bases and the J gene lost 0 bases, with 10 bases spanning the gap. The CDR3: CSVADPVAKNIQYF. The CDR3 region has the DNA TGCAGCGTTGCGGACCCAGTAGCCAAAAACATTCAGTACTTC.

J is TRBJ2-7 and V is TRBV12-3 or TRBV12-4; 7 bases align to TRBD1. Trimming removed 5 bases from V and 2 bases from J; junction bases left unmatched: 9. The CDR3 length is 15 residues. The CDR3 spells CASSRDSSPTYEQYF. The DNA for the CDR3 is TGTGCCAGCAGTAGGGACAGTTCGCCTACCTACGAGCAGTACTTC.

This clonotype has more than one count but fewer than ten. The V gene is TRBV28, the J gene TRBJ2-3; 12 nucleotides match TRBD2. Germline V gene sequence: CDR1 MDHEN, CDR2 SYDVKM. The CDR3 spans 17 residues. The junction had 12 bases not matched to a gene; V was cut back by 5 bases and J by 6 bases. The CDR3 DNA reads as TGTGCCAGCAGTCCATCCAGGGGACTAGCGGGTACTGATACGCAGTATTTT. This sequence encodes CASSPSRGLAGTDTQYF.

The rearrangement uses TRBV6-1 and TRBJ2-1, with D possibly TRBD2 on 6 matching bases. The CDR3 covers 14 residues. V lost 6 bases and J lost 5, with 14 bases in between. The germline V gene has CDR1 MNHNS and CDR2 SASEGT. The CDR3, as DNA: TGTGCCAGCAGCGCGGGACGATATAACAATGAGCAGTTCTTC. Its translation: CASSAGRYNNEQFF.

This clonotype has just one count. This chain's CDR3 is CASSRDYYGYTF. As DNA, the CDR3 is TGTGCCAGCAGCCGAGACTATTATGGCTACACCTTC. The V call is TRBV5-6, the J call TRBJ1-2; no clear D. Germline CDR1 and CDR2: SGHDT and YYEEEE. Trimming pared 4 bases from V and 5 bases from J, leaving 9 bases between. The CDR3 extends over 12 amino acids.

This clonotype was seen more than once but under ten times. The V and J genes are TRBV24-1 and TRBJ2-7, with D hard to call. CDR3 length: 12 residues. Trimming removed 9 bases at V and 2 bases at J, with 10 bases between. Germline loops: CDR1 KGHDR, CDR2 SFDVKD. The CDR3 DNA sequence: TGTGCCACCCCGGTTCGTCCCTACGAGCAGTACTTC. It codes for CATPVRPYEQYF.

In DNA form, the CDR3 reads TGCGCCAGCAGCTTGGCCTCAACCAACGAGCAGTACTTC. Its protein product is CASSLASTNEQYF. The J gene is TRBJ2-7, the V gene TRBV5-1; D ambiguous. CDR3 length equals 13 residues. The V gene's germline CDR1 is SGHRS and CDR2 YFSETQ. Trimming left V 0 bases short and J 5 bases short, with 9 bases between.

This clonotype was seen a handful of times. The CDR3 nucleotides read TGCGCCAGCACCGAACGGGTCAACACCGGGGAGCTGTTTTTT. It yields the protein CASTERVNTGELFF. The chain combines TRBV5-1 with TRBJ2-2; D unclear. Trimming removed 6 bases at V and 2 bases at J, with 11 bases between. This CDR3 comprises 14 residues. From germline, CDR1 is SGHRS and CDR2 YFSETQ.

There are a few counts of this clonotype. This chain connects TRBV24-1 to TRBJ2-2; no reliable D call. CDR1 is KGHDR and CDR2 is SFDVKD in the germline V gene. Trimming took off 0 bases at V and 4 bases at J, with 8 bases between the two ends. The CDR3 length is 15 residues. The CDR3 sequence: CATSDLGSTTGELFF. For the CDR3, the DNA is TGTGCCACCAGTGATTTGGGCTCTACCACCGGGGAGCTGTTTTTT.

This clonotype was recorded many times. The chain is built from TRBV13 and TRBJ2-3, with D unclear. Trimming stripped 4 bases from V and 0 bases from J, with 5 bases between. The CDR3 contains 13 residues. Germline CDR1 is PRHDT and CDR2 is FYEKMQ (reference sequence). CDR3 protein: CASSYPSTDTQYF. CDR3 in DNA: TGTGCCAGCAGCTACCCAAGCACAGATACGCAGTATTTT.

The CDR3 sequence: CATSRAKINGLGYDSPLHF. The CDR3 DNA is TGTGCCACCAGCAGAGCGAAGATAAACGGACTTGGGTATGATTCACCCCTCCACTTT. The V and J genes are TRBV15 and TRBJ1-6; D is undetermined. V was clipped by 1 base and J by 8 bases, with 24 bases between them. Germline V gene lookup returns CDR1 LNHNV and CDR2 YYDKDF (reference sequence). This CDR3 contains 19 residues. The full variable domain, with the rest looked up from reference TRBV15 and TRBJ1-6, is DAMVIQNPRYQVTQFGKPVTLSCSQTLNHNVMYWYQQKSSQAPKLLFHYYDKDFNNEADTPDNFQSRRPNTSFCFLDIRSPGLGDTAMYLCATSRAKINGLGYDSPLHFGNGTRLTVT.

This clonotype was seen only a few times. J is TRBJ2-5 and V is TRBV15; no definite D call. V was trimmed by 0 bases and J by 1 base, leaving 9 bases between them. Germline CDR1 LNHNV, CDR2 YYDKDF (reference sequence). This CDR3 has 15 amino acids. DNA for the CDR3: TGTGCCACCAGCAGAGATATCGTCACCCAAGAGACCCAGTACTTC. As protein: CATSRDIVTQETQYF.

The chain employs TRBV7-9 and TRBJ1-2, with a possible D match to TRBD1 (5 bases). Germline CDR1 SEHNR, CDR2 FQNEAQ (reference sequence). CDR3 size: 15 residues. V gave up 2 bases and J gave up 4 bases, with 14 bases separating them. CDR3 coding DNA: TGTGCCAGCAGCTTATACGGCAGGGATGGCTATGGCTACACCTTC. Protein product: CASSLYGRDGYGYTF.

This clonotype was counted between two and nine times. This chain links TRBV5-1 with TRBJ2-2; 9 nucleotides line up with TRBD1. Germline CDR1 and CDR2: SGHRS and YFSETQ. Unmatched junction bases numbered 6, after V lost 0 bases and J lost 3 bases. The CDR3 has 17 residues. CDR3 sequence (DNA): TGCGCCAGCAGCTTGGCACAGGGGGCATTTGACACCGGGGAGCTGTTTTTT. It translates to CASSLAQGAFDTGELFF.

This clonotype was seen more than once but under ten times. A much larger clone differs from this one at a single base, so this may be a read error. This chain joins TRBV20-1 and TRBJ2-1, with D unresolved. The CDR3 has 10 amino acids. CDR1 and CDR2 from the germline V gene are DFQATT and SNEGSKA (reference sequence). V lost 3 bases and J 6 bases, leaving 3 bases between the germline ends. In nucleotides, the CDR3 is TGCAGTGCTAGTGCCAATGAGCAGTTCTTC. It is translated as CSASANEQFF.

This clonotype appeared a few times. The J gene is TRBJ2-1, the V gene TRBV10-3; possibly TRBD1 or TRBD2 for D (5 bases each). This CDR3 comprises 15 residues. Trimming removed 4 bases from V and 0 bases from J, with 10 bases in between. CDR1 is ENHRY and CDR2 is SYGVKD in the germline V gene. The CDR3 coding sequence is TGTGCCATCAGTGGGGGGACCCTCTCCTACAATGAGCAGTTCTTC. Translation gives CAISGGTLSYNEQFF.

V and J are TRBV19 and TRBJ2-1, with D possibly TRBD1 on 5 matching bases. CDR3 length: 19 amino acids. Germline values: CDR1 LNHDA, CDR2 SQIVND (reference sequence). V lost 3 bases to trimming and J lost 2 bases, with 23 bases between them. The CDR3 DNA sequence: TGTGCCAGTAGTATCCAAGCAACTTGGGCAGGGATTGCCTACAATGAGCAGTTCTTC. Protein: CASSIQATWAGIAYNEQFF.

The rearrangement uses TRBV2 and TRBJ1-1, with TRBD1 identical over 7 bases. J lost 5 bases, V lost 10 bases, and 10 bases had no gene match. This CDR3 spans 13 amino acids. Germline V gene data show CDR1 as SNHLY and CDR2 as FYNNEI. The CDR3 DNA is TGTGCCACCCAGGGGGGCGTTCTGACTGAAGCTTTCTTT. It codes for CATQGGVLTEAFF.

This clonotype was counted between two and nine times. This chain joins TRBV5-1 and TRBJ2-7, with 8 bases matching TRBD1. The CDR3 runs 14 residues. V lost 3 bases to trimming and J lost 0 bases; unmatched junction nucleotides: 2. From germline, CDR1 is SGHRS and CDR2 YFSETQ. The CDR3 is CASSWGQDSYEQYF. The CDR3 DNA reads TGCGCCAGCAGCTGGGGACAGGACTCCTACGAGCAGTACTTC.

The chain uses TRBV20-1 and TRBJ2-7, with 9 positions matching TRBD2. CDR1 and CDR2 (germline): DFQATT, SNEGSKA (reference sequence). Trimming removed 3 bases from V and 0 bases from J; junction bases left unmatched: 9. The CDR3 contains 16 residues. CDR3 coding DNA: TGCAGTGCTAGTGGAACTAGCGGGCGTACCTCCTACGAGCAGTACTTC. It specifies CSASGTSGRTSYEQYF.

J is TRBJ1-1 and V is TRBV12-3 or TRBV12-4; D is unresolved. V shed 6 bases and J shed 8 bases, with 10 bases lying between them. This CDR3 region has 11 residues. CDR3 residues: CASRETGEAFF. The CDR3, as DNA: TGTGCCAGCAGAGAGACGGGAGAAGCTTTCTTT.